The entry that follows covers one T cell receptor beta chain sequence. Authors' methods: Quantification of nucleated cells was approximated via reference gene primer amplification. Sequenced by immunoSEQ multiplex PCR; TCRdb stores in-frame clones only, minus some. The V and J calls and clone size are taken from that table; D and trimming were inferred from the DNA. The table shows just over 300,000 clones, with around 92% occurring only once. The data belong to a study of blood T cell repertoires in COVID-19. About the research overall: T cells, B-cell-depleted T cells, or PBMCs supplied cDNA or gDNA.

This CDR3 region has 15 residues. Looked up from germline, CDR1 is MNHEY and CDR2 is SVGAGI. V shed 8 bases and J 3 bases; nucleotides not matched to a gene: 10. The specimen sequenced was peripheral blood. The J gene is TRBJ2-1, the V gene TRBV6-5, with TRBD2 matching 7 bases. This sequence originates from a woman aged 30 to 39 with COVID-19, enrolled during active disease. The CDR3 DNA reads as TGTGCCAGCTTAAAAGGGGACTATAACTACAATGAGCAGTTCTTC. This sequence encodes CASLKGDYNYNEQFF.